This T cell receptor (beta chain) was sequenced during a study of cytomegalovirus exposure and HLA in healthy donors. In the PCR, 60 Vbeta and 13 Jbeta primers were used. Produced via immunoSEQ multiplex PCR; TCRdb's table is partial and in-frame only. The sample lists 70,000 to 85,000 clones, approximately 74% seen once, with roughly 9% in the top ten. In regard to this clone: Antigen unknown.

Germline values: CDR1 SNHLY, CDR2 FYNNEI. The CDR3 runs 15 residues. J was trimmed by 4 bases and V by 3 bases; bases with no gene match: 5. Study-wide findings and caveats: Reports showed the classifier diagnosing cytomegalovirus status with high specificity and sensitivity. Prior analysis indicated that the majority of TCR beta V segments exhibited productivity approximately 87% or approximately 30% of the time.

What was sequenced was PBMCs. The clonotype comes from a man aged 35 to 55 in good health and CMV-seropositive. V and J are TRBV2 and TRBJ2-3; TRBD2 matches 9 bases. CDR3 sequence (DNA): TGTGCCAGCAGTGATGGCGGGAGGGCCGCAGATACGCAGTATTTT. It is translated as CASSDGGRAADTQYF.